The 7 T cell receptor beta chains in this list originate from one sample, sequenced in a study of T cell repertoires in cytomegalovirus infection. In TCRdb, the reads were re-called with MiXCR into one record per CDR3 protein. The sample consists of some 700,000 distinct CDR3 sequences, less than 40% of them appearing once. Sequencing input: PBMCs. These receptors all stem from a human donor in good health (CMV status not recorded). Some clones in this sample may be carry-over from other donors' samples.

CDR3 region: CASTALGQVRGYF. In DNA form, the CDR3 reads TGTGCCAGCACCGCTCTTGGACAGGTTCGGGGGTATTTT. V gene TRBV7-9 combines with J gene TRBJ2-3, with 7 bases that match TRBD1. With V trimmed by 7 bases and J by 14 bases, 15 bases remained unmatched. CDR1 is SEHNR and CDR2 is FQNEAQ in the germline V gene (reference sequence). The CDR3 length is 13 residues.

This clonotype occurred a few times. CDR3 amino acids: CASSARTGGNEQYF. The CDR3 region has the DNA TGTGCCAGCAGCGCACGAACAGGGGGCAACGAGCAGTACTTC. The genes are TRBV5-4 and TRBJ2-7; 9 bases align to TRBD1. Germline V gives CDR1 SGHNT, CDR2 YYREEE (reference sequence). V dropped 4 bases and J dropped 5; count of bases not matched to a gene: 7. The CDR3 is 14 residues long.

V and J are TRBV20-1 and TRBJ1-1; D not certain. The V gene's germline CDR1 is DFQATT and CDR2 SNEGSKA (reference sequence). Trimming removed 2 bases at V and 0 bases at J, with 10 bases between. The CDR3 is 14 amino acids. CDR3 bases: TGCAGTGCTAGATCCGGGCGGATGAACACTGAAGCTTTCTTT. This gives the protein CSARSGRMNTEAFF.

This clonotype appeared a single time. This may stem from a read error, because a much larger clone lies one nucleotide away. The V call is TRBV7-2, the J call TRBJ2-3, with 9 bases matching TRBD2. Germline CDR1 SGHTA, CDR2 FQGNSA. The ends lost 0 bases at V and 6 bases at J; junction bases unmatched: 7. The CDR3 runs to 16 residues. CDR3 bases: TGTGCCAGCAGCTTAGCTTCCGCGGGGGGGCGGGATACGCAGTATTTT. Residues: CASSLASAGGRDTQYF.

This clonotype was counted at least ten times. Written as DNA, the CDR3 is TGTGCCAGCAGCGAGGGGGCGAATCAGCCCCAGCATTTT. It codes for CASSEGANQPQHF. V usage is TRBV7-3 and J usage is TRBJ1-5; 7 bases are shared with TRBD1. The germline gives CDR1 SGHTA, CDR2 FQGTGA. The CDR3 is made up of 13 amino acids. J lost 4 bases, V lost 5 bases, and 2 bases had no gene match.

This chain joins TRBV6-1 and TRBJ2-7; D is possibly TRBD2 (5 bases). The germline V and J ends were trimmed by 5 bases and 6 bases, with 23 bases remaining between them. The CDR3 loop spans 16 amino acids. Germline CDR1 is MNHNS and CDR2 is SASEGT. The CDR3 DNA follows: TGTGCCAGCAGTCCTCTTCCGAGACTCCGACTATCCGAGCAGTACTTC. This encodes CASSPLPRLRLSEQYF.

V gene TRBV20-1 combines with J gene TRBJ1-6, with TRBD1 identical over 8 bases. CDR1 DFQATT and CDR2 SNEGSKA come from the germline V gene (reference sequence). This CDR3 has 16 amino acids. V was clipped by 5 bases and J by 10 bases; unmatched bases: 16. CDR3 region: CSAPEAAGGWGSPLHF. The CDR3 DNA reads TGCAGTGCTCCGGAGGCGGCAGGGGGCTGGGGATCACCCCTCCACTTT.